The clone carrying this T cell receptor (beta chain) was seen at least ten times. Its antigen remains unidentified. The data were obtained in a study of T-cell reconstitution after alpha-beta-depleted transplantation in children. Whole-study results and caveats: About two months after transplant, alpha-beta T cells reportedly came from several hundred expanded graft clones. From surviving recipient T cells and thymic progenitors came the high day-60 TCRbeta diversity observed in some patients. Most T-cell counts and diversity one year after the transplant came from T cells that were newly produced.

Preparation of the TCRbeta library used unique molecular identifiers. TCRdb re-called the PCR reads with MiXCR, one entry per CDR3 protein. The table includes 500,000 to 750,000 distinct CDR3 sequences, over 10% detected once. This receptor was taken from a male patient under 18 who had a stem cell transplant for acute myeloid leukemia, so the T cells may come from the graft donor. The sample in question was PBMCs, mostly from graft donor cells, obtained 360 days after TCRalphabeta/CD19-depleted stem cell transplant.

CDR3 nucleotide sequence: TGTGCCAGCAGCGCGGGACCGTCCCACAATGAGCAGTTCTTC. Translation gives CASSAGPSHNEQFF. The chain employs TRBV7-6 and TRBJ2-1; a possible D gene is TRBD2 (6 bases). The germline V and J ends were trimmed by 5 bases and 5 bases, with 13 bases remaining between them. Germline CDR1 SGHVS, CDR2 FNYEAQ. CDR3 length equals 14 residues.